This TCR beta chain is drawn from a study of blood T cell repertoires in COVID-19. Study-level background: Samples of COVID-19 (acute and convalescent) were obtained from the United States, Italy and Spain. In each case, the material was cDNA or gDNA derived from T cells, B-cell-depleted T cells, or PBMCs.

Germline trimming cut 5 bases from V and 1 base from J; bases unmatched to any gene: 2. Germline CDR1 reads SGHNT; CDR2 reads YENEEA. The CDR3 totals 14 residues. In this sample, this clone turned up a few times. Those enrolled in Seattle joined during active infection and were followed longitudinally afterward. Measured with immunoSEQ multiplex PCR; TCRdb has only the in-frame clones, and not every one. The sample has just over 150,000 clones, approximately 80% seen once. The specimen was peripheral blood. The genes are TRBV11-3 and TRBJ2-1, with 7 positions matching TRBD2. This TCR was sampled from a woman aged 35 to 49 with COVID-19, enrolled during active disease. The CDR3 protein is CASSASGSYNEQFF. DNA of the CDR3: TGTGCCAGCAGCGCTAGCGGTTCCTACAATGAGCAGTTCTTC.